This section outlines one T cell receptor (beta chain) sequence together with its context. Its antigen is currently not known. The library was built by means of the immunoSEQ multiplex PCR assay. The multiplex PCR relied on a mix of 60 forward primers for TCR Vbeta segments and 13 reverse primers for TCR Jbeta segments. The CDR3 region of rearranged TCR beta genes was amplified from genomic DNA by a multiplex PCR assay. On the Illumina HiSeq System, the amplified TCR beta libraries were sequenced as 87-base-pair reads. Per the original workflow: A later analysis tallied roughly 78 million unique TCR beta chains across the 700 or so repertoires, and roughly 11 million of those chains were shared by two or more donors. A nearest-neighbor algorithm error-corrected the raw reads and collapsed the reads into unique sequences, merging closely related sequences to remove PCR and sequencing errors. Alignment of CDR3 sequences to IMGT reference sequences was used to assign V, D and J gene segments. For a sequence to be retained, at least a six-nucleotide match to both a V gene segment and a J gene segment was required. Rearrangements were classified as productive when the CDR3 lacked stop codons and remained in frame with V and J, and all other rearrangements were classified as non-productive. Following IMGT convention, CDR3 was defined as the stretch from the second conserved V-encoded cysteine up to the conserved J-encoded phenylalanine. The earlier analysis of 450 to 750 of the donors excluded any sequence lacking an unambiguous match to a single V gene segment. In an earlier analysis of 500 to 750 of the donors, V segments were called functional above 56.7% productive rearrangements and were called segregating when the between-donor standard deviation exceeded 5%. A statistical classification framework was built to diagnose cytomegalovirus status from the catalog of TCR beta chain sequences. In a later analysis, V and J genes were assigned by comparing TCR nucleotide sequences against IMGT/GENE-DB human TR gene sequences. A later analysis assigned CDR3 sequences and most-parsimonious VDJ recombination scenarios with the TCRdist pipeline. In a later analysis, each TCR beta chain was defined by its CDR3 amino acid sequence together with its V-gene family, and reads without a unique V-gene family were excluded. As a way to deal with suspected cross-contamination and a sequencing artifact, a later analysis dropped 450 to 600 nucleotide sequences that were highly shared and had low generation probability. A later analysis calculated a clonal expansion index for each public chain from normalized within-repertoire ranks of inferred template counts. In a later analysis, generation probabilities were computed with a VDJ recombination model fitted to out-of-frame rearrangements, and the resulting probabilities were checked against IGoR. Hypergeometric tests were used in a later analysis to score TCR-TCR, TCR-HLA and TCR-CMV co-occurrence, with a repertoire-size bias correction applied to the TCR pairs. In a later analysis, false discovery rates were estimated by permuting HLA or CMV assignments 20 times. In a later analysis, co-occurring TCRs were grouped using DBSCAN, with TCRdist sequence similarity added in when clustering inside HLA-allele-positive subsets. Repertoires with fewer than 30,000 or more than 120,000 public chains were left out of co-occurrence clustering, as were about five repertoires with anomalous nucleotide sharing. Sourced from immuneACCESS, this table was stored by TCRdb with only in-frame sequences that have V and J called. A share of the clones is absent; for the studies checked, an unresolved V gene accounts for under half, and the remainder has no known explanation. V, J and clone size were drawn from that table, and D and trimming were deduced from the DNA. The sample table on file contains under 200,000 clones. Approximately 0.72% of the sample is held by the ten biggest clonotypes.

Sequences SGHNT (CDR1) and YYREEE (CDR2) are obtained from the germline V gene (reference sequence). The CDR3 numbers 16 residues from cysteine through phenylalanine. Only the CDR3 DNA stays, 48 bases, in frame from base 1. V is cut back by 4 bases and J by 7 bases, with 8 bases in the junction unmatched. The sample originates from a study of cytomegalovirus exposure and HLA in healthy donors (dated 2017 in TCRdb). Notes on the research overall: According to an earlier analysis of 587 of the donors, 200 million or so T cells yielded roughly 100 million unique TCR beta sequences and about 300 Gb of sequence data. An early release that covered more than 550 HLA-typed donors contained approximately 300 gigabases of sequencing data and around 85 million unique TCR sequences. Of the approximately 400 genotyped donors, less than 85% were placed in the genetic ancestry cluster associated with self-reported Caucasian donors. The study aimed to test whether signatures of past pathogen exposure could be identified by cataloging public T cell receptors. Using immunosequencing, the study profiled T cell repertoires from approximately 700 subjects and related those repertoires to cytomegalovirus serostatus. Besides the first cohort of under 700 subjects, a separate validation cohort made up of roughly 130 different subjects was used. To predict cytomegalovirus infection status, the study brought together high-throughput TCR immunosequencing, statistical association of individual TCRs with disease status, and machine learning. A later analysis re-analyzed previously published TCR beta repertoires from roughly 630 donors and added high-resolution HLA genotyping to study TCR occurrence patterns. Rather than using new phenotypic data, the later analysis identified candidate immune exposures from TCR beta sequences and from how often those sequences occurred across donors. An earlier analysis of approximately 500 of the donors applied high-throughput TCR beta sequencing to assess whether each TCR beta V gene segment acted as functional or pseudogenic. Alongside the repertoire data, information on donor age, sex, ethnicity and CMV serostatus was compiled. In a later genetic analysis, genome-wide SNP genotypes for about 55% of the roughly 700 donors were used, and that subset was treated as a discovery cohort. All discovery cohort repertoires had been generated on a single sequencing platform. HLA typing included class I and class II loci at four-digit resolution. Typing coverage varied by locus: roughly 620-640 donors for A, B, C, DRB1 and DQB1; approximately 500 for DQA1; nearly 610 for DPA1; around 450 for DPB1. Because of strong linkage in the cohort, roughly five DR-DQ haplotypes were treated as single units for association and clustering. Across some 400 genotyped donors of the cohort, an average of approximately 240,000 unique TCR beta nucleotide sequences per donor were sequenced, and approximately 17% of those sequences were non-productive. Results and caveats for the whole study, not just this receptor: A later analysis associated around 16,000 TCR beta sequences with specific HLA alleles at a false discovery rate of 0.05. It was suggested by the authors that the approach could potentially be generalized to other disease states and immunological phenotypes. A total of fewer than 200 TCR beta chains were listed by the study as associated with cytomegalovirus. According to a later analysis, TCR association rates differed among HLA loci, with DRB1 alleles showing the most associated TCRs and HLA-C alleles showing the fewest. A further reported finding was that TCR beta sequences accurately predicted the HLA-A and HLA-B alleles for most subjects in the first cohort. In a later analysis, HLA-associated TCR beta chains showed more clonal expansion and lower generation probabilities than non-associated chains that were equally common. A cluster of highly shared sequence variants was judged likely to represent a technical artifact of the sequencing pipeline. A few of the identified cytomegalovirus-associated TCR beta chains were confirmed in vitro to be specific for cytomegalovirus antigens. The classifier was reported to diagnose cytomegalovirus status with high specificity and sensitivity in both the original cohort and the validation cohort. Several of the top co-occurrence clusters appeared to be linked to parvovirus B19, influenza, CMV and Epstein-Barr virus, according to a later analysis. In a later genetic analysis, fewer N-insertions in productive TCRs were reported among donors in an Asian-associated ancestry cluster than the approximately 670-donor mean. Roughly uniform sequencing depth across donors was assumed in presence/absence analyses, although this assumption may not hold. The earlier analysis of 587 of the donors excluded around 17 rarely observed V segments, including chromosome 9 orphons, because counts were too low. Some IMGT-functional V segments, including TRBV6-2 and TRBV6-3, could not be told apart with the 87-base-pair reads, so those segments were excluded. An association between a missense DCLRE1C variant and V-gene and J-gene trimming of TCR beta chains was found in a later genetic analysis and replicated in an independent cohort. The only immune exposure information available for the cohort was CMV serostatus. Most TCR sequences were observed very rarely across donors, whereas some public TCRs were present in many individuals. In an earlier analysis of approximately 590 of the donors, most TCR beta V segments appeared in productive rearrangements about 87% or about 30% of the time, broadly matching IMGT annotations. HLA typing was unavailable for some donors at each locus, so association tests used only the typed subset. This cohort had only TCR beta chains sequenced, and the lack of alpha or paired-chain data limited which features could be detected. According to a later analysis, most CMV-associated TCR beta chains appeared to be HLA-restricted, and the HLA associations seemed to be driven largely by CMV exposure. Linkage disequilibrium might explain the correlated functional status among segregating V segments, but an unknown experimental factor could not be ruled out. Assigning TCR associations to individual alleles was difficult when HLA alleles, especially DR and DQ, strongly co-occurred.

In total, approximately 610 healthy bone marrow donors made up the cohort. All cohort members were sampled while nominally healthy, although unrecorded immune exposures were likely present. The donor was CMV seropositive and belonged to the group of some 290 seropositive cohort members. A peripheral blood sample was provided by each donor, and peripheral blood mononuclear cells were used for TCR beta sequencing. The Qiagen DNeasy Blood Extraction Kit was used to extract genomic DNA from the blood cell samples. The receptor chain draws on TRBV5-4 and TRBJ1-6; the central 10 bases match TRBD1. Sequencing was done on a sample of PBMCs. The receptor was isolated from a woman aged 18 to 35 in good health and CMV-seropositive. The encoded CDR3 is CASSILTGGSNSPLHF. The bases read TGTGCCAGCAGCATCCTGACAGGGGGCTCGAATTCACCCCTCCACTTT.